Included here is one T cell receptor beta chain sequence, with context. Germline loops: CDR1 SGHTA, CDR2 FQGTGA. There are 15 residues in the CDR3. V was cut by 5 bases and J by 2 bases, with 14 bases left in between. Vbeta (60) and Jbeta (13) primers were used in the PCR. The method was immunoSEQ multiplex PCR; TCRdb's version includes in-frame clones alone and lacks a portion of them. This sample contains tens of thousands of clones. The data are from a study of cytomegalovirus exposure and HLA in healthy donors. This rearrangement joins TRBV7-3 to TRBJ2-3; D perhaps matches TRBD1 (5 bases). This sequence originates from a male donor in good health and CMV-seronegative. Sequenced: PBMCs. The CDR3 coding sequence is TGTGCCAGCAGCGCAACAGGCGGACCCACAGATACGCAGTATTTT. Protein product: CASSATGGPTDTQYF.